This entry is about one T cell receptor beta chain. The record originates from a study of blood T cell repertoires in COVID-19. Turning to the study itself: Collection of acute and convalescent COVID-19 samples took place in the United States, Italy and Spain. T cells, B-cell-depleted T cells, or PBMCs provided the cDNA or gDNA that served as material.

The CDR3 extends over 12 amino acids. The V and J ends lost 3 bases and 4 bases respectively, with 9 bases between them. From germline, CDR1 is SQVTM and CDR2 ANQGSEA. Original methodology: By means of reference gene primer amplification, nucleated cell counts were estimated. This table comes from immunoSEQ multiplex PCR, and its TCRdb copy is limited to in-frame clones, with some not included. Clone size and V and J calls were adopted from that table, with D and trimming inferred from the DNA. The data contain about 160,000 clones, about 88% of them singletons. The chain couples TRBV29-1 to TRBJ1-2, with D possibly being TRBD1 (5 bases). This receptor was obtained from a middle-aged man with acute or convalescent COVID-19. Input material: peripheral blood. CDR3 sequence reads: CSVETETYGYTF. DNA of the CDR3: TGCAGCGTTGAGACAGAGACCTATGGCTACACCTTC. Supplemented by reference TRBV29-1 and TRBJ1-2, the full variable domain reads SAVISQKPSRDICQRGTSLTIQCQVDSQVTMMFWYRQQPGQSLTLIATANQGSEATYESGFVIDKFPISRPNLTFSTLTVSNMSPEDSSIYLCSVETETYGYTFGSGTRLTVV.